The entry below describes one TCR beta chain. These data come from a study of Ad26.COV2.S vaccination and SARS-CoV-2 variants. Study details: The study gave Ad26.COV2.S intramuscularly, once or twice 56 days apart.

This table comes from immunoSEQ multiplex PCR, and its TCRdb copy is limited to in-frame clones, with some not included. Here the sample spans more than 400,000 clones, approximately 92% being singletons. Treatment reported: some 19 received Ad26.COV2.S at low or high dose, single or two shots; 5 received placebo; per-sample allocation not given. Day 63 following the first vaccine or placebo injection was when the samples were taken. This CDR3 comprises 13 residues. The germline gives CDR1 MRHNA, CDR2 SNTAGT. V lost 2 bases and J lost 12; bases outside the gene matches: 6. Source: peripheral blood, taken in a trial of Ad26.COV2.S vaccine versus placebo. This receptor was identified in a person aged 18 to 59 who received the Ad26.COV2.S COVID-19 vaccine or a placebo. This chain connects TRBV6-4 to TRBJ2-1; 8 positions match TRBD1. As DNA, the CDR3 is TGTGCCAGCAGTGACCCCGGACAGGGCCGGCAGTTCTTC. Amino acids: CASSDPGQGRQFF.